This TCR beta chain was captured by sequencing in a study of T-cell memory formation after mild COVID-19. Study at large: Most TCR clusters belonged to a single donor. Findings and caveats of the study: Clones shrinking from day 15 to 85 showed even CD4/CD8 mixes; later expanders tilted CD4+.

Remarks on this clonotype: Its cognate antigen is unknown.

5'RACE with constant-segment primers yielded barcoded, UMI-tagged TCR alpha and TCR beta cDNA libraries. MiXCR was run by TCRdb on the 5' RACE reads, yielding one entry per CDR3 protein. The table shows 250,000 to 350,000 distinct CDR3 sequences, with roughly 19% occurring only once. The CDR3 contains 16 residues. CDR1 SEHNR and CDR2 FQNEAQ come from the germline V gene (reference sequence). Between the trimmed V and J ends, which lost 1 base and 5 bases, there was a span of 17 bases. Input material: PBMCs or a T cell subset sorted from them (not recorded which). V gene TRBV7-9 combines with J gene TRBJ2-5; D possibly uses TRBD1 or TRBD2 (6 bases each). The receptor was isolated from a man younger than 35 who had mild COVID-19 (a few samples of this study predate the infection). Cell type and time point are not known. The CDR3 nucleotides are TGTGCCAGCAGCTTAGGACCATTGGGGGGCGAGGAGACCCAGTACTTC. This gives the protein CASSLGPLGGEETQYF. The whole variable domain, remainder taken from reference TRBV7-9 and TRBJ2-5, is DTGVSQNPRHKITKRGQNVTFRCDPISEHNRLYWYRQTLGQGPEFLTYFQNEAQLEKSRLLSDRFSAERPKGSFSTLEIQRTEQGDSAMYLCASSLGPLGGEETQYFGPGTRLLVL.